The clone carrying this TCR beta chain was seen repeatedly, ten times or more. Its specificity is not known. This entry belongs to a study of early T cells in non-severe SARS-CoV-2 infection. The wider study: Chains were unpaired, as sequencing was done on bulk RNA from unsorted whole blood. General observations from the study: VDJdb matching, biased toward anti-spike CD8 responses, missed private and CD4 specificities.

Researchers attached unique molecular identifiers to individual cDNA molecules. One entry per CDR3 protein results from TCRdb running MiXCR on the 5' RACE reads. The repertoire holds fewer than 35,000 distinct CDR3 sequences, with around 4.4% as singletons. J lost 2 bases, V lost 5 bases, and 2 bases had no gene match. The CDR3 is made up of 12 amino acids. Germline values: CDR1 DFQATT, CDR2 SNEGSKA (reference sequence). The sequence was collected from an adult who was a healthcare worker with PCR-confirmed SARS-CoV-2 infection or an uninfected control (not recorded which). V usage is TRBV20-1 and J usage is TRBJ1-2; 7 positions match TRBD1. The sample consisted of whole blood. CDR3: CSASTGNYGYTF. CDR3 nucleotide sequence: TGCAGTGCTTCGACAGGGAACTATGGCTACACCTTC.